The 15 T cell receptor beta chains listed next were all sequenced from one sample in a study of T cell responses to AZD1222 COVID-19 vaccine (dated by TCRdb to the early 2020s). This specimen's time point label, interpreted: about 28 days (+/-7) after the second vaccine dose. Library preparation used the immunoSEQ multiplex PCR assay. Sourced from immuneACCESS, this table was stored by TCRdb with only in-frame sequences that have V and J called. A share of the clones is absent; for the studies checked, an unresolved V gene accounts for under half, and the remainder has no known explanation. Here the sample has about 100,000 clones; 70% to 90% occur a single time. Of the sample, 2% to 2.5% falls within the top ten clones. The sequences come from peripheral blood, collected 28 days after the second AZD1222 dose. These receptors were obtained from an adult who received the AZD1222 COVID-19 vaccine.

CDR3 DNA: TGCGCCAGCAGCCCTCGGACTGAATATGGCTACACCTTC. Its protein product is CASSPRTEYGYTF. The chain joins TRBV5-1 to TRBJ1-2; no clear D. The CDR3 consists of 13 residues. Trimming removed 4 bases from V and 5 bases from J, with 12 bases in between. The V gene's germline CDR1 is SGHRS and CDR2 YFSETQ.

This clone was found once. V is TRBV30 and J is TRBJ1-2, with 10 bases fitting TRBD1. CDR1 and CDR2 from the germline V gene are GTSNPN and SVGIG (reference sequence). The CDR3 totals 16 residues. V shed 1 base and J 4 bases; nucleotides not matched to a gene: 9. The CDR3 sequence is CAWSAKDRGPPYGYTF. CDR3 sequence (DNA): TGTGCCTGGAGTGCCAAAGACAGGGGGCCCCCCTATGGCTACACCTTC.

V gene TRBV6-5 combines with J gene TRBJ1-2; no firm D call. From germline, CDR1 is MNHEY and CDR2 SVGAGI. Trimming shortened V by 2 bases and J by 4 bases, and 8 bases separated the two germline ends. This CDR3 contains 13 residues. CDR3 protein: CASSYKGFYGYTF. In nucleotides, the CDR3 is TGTGCCAGCAGTTACAAGGGATTCTATGGCTACACCTTC.

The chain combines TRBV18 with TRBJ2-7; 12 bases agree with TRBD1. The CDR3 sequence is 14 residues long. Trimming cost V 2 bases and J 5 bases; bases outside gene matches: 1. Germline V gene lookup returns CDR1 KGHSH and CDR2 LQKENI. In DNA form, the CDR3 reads TGTGCCAGCTCACCAGGGACAGGGGGCGACGAGCAGTACTTC. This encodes CASSPGTGGDEQYF.

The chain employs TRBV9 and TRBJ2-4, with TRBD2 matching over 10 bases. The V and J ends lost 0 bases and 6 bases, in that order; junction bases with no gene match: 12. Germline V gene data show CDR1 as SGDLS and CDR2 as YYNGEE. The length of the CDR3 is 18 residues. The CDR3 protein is CASSVDLAGDLAGNIQYF. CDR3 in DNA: TGTGCCAGCAGCGTAGATCTAGCGGGGGACCTAGCAGGAAACATTCAGTACTTC.

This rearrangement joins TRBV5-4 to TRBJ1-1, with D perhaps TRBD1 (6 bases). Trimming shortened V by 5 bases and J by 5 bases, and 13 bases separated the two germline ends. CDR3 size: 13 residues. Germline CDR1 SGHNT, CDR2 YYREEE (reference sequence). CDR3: CASRFLGGTEAFF. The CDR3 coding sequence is TGTGCCAGCAGGTTTCTAGGGGGGACTGAAGCTTTCTTT.

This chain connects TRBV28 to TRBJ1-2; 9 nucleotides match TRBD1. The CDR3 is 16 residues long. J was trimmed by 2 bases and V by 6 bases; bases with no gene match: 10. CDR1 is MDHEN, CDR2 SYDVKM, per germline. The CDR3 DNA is TGTGCCAGCAGGCGACAGGGGGTTAGGGCCAACTATGGCTACACCTTC. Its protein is CASRRQGVRANYGYTF.

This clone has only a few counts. The DNA of the CDR3 is TGCAGTGCTACGGCGGAGGGCTACACCTTC. Translation gives CSATAEGYTF. The chain couples TRBV20-1 to TRBJ1-2, with unresolved D. Germline-derived CDR1 and CDR2 are DFQATT and SNEGSKA (reference sequence). The CDR3 runs 10 residues. Trimming took off 4 bases at V and 8 bases at J, with 8 bases between the two ends.

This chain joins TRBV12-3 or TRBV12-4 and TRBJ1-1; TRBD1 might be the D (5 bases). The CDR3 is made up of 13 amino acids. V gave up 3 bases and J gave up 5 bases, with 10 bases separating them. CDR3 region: CASSFVGTTEAFF. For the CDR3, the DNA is TGTGCCAGCAGTTTTGTAGGGACGACTGAAGCTTTCTTT.

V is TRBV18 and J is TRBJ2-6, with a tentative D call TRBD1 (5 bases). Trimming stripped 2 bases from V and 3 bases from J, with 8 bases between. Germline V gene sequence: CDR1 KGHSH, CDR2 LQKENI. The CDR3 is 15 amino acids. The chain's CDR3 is CASSPGAGGANVLTF. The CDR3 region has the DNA TGTGCCAGCTCACCAGGGGCAGGTGGGGCCAACGTCCTGACTTTC. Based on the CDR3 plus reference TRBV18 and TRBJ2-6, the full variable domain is NAGVMQNPRHLVRRRGQEARLRCSPMKGHSHVYWYRQLPEEGLKFMVYLQKENIIDESGMPKERFSAEFPKEGPSILRIQQVVRGDSAAYFCASSPGAGGANVLTFGAGSRLTVL.

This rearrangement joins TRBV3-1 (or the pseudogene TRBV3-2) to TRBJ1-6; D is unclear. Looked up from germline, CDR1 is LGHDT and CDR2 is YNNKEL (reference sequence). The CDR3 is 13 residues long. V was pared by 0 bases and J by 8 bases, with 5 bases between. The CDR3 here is CASSQEADSPLHF. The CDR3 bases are TGTGCCAGCAGCCAAGAGGCGGATTCACCCCTCCACTTT.

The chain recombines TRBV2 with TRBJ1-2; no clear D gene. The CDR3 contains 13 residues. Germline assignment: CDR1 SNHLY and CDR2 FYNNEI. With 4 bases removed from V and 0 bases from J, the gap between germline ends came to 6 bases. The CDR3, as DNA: TGTGCCAGCAGTGGCACTGCTAACTATGGCTACACCTTC. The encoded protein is CASSGTANYGYTF. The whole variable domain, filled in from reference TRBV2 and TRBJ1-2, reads EPEVTQTPSHQVTQMGQEVILRCVPISNHLYFYWYRQILGQKVEFLVSFYNNEISEKSEIFDDQFSVERPDGSNFTLKIRSTKLEDSAMYFCASSGTANYGYTFGSGTRLTVV.

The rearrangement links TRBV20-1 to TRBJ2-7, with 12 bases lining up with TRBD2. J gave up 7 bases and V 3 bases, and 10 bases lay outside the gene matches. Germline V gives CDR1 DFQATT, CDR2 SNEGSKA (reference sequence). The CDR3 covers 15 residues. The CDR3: CSASSASGRAGEQYF. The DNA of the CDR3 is TGCAGTGCTAGTTCGGCTAGCGGGAGGGCGGGTGAGCAGTACTTC.

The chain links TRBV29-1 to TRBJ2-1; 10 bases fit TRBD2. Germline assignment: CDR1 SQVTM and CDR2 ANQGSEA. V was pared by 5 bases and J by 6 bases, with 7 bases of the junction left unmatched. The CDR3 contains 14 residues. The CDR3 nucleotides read TGCAGCGTTAGACTAGCGGGCGCCTCCAATGAGCAGTTCTTC. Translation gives CSVRLAGASNEQFF.

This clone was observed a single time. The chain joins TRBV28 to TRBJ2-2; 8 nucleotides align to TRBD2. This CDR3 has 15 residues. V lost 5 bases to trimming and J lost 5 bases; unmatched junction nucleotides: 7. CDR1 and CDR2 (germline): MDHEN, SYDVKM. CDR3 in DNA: TGTGCCAGCAGTAAAGCGGGAGCGCGGACCGGGGAGCTGTTTTTT. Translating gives CASSKAGARTGELFF.